These 6 T cell receptor beta chains were sequenced from one sample in a study of T-cell memory formation after mild COVID-19 (dated by TCRdb to about 2021). The method was 5' RACE. Instrument used: Illumina NovaSeq 6000. TCRdb applied fastp at Q25 and MiXCR to the public reads, then kept only in-frame beta chains. Duplicate CDR3 protein sequences are folded into a single record with the most common DNA and genes. This sample lists 250,000 to 400,000 distinct CDR3 sequences; roughly an eighth were detected once. The ten largest clonotypes hold roughly 21% of the sample. Sequenced material: PBMCs or a T cell subset sorted from them (not recorded which). The receptor set was obtained from a man aged 18 to 29 who had mild COVID-19 (a few samples of this study predate the infection). The sample titles of this study are shuffled in the database, so cell type and time point are left out; the donor was told from shared clones.

This clonotype was counted between two and nine times. CDR3 in amino acids: CASSYLMDGQYEQYF. CDR3 bases: TGTGCCAGCAGTTACCTCATGGACGGACAATACGAGCAGTACTTC. This chain links TRBV6-5 with TRBJ2-7; D may be TRBD1 (5 bases). Germline CDR1 MNHEY, CDR2 SVGAGI. The V end was cut by 2 bases, the J end by 4 bases, with 15 bases between. CDR3 length equals 15 residues.

In this sample, this clonotype turned up a few times. The chain joins TRBV3-1 to TRBJ1-5; 8 bases match TRBD1. The ends lost 8 bases at V and 2 bases at J; junction bases unmatched: 5. This CDR3 region has 14 residues. Germline V gives CDR1 LGHDT, CDR2 YNNKEL (reference sequence). In DNA form, the CDR3 reads TGTGCCAGCGCACAGGGGGGGGGCAATCAGCCCCAGCATTTT. Its translation: CASAQGGGNQPQHF.

This clonotype showed up just a few times. The chain uses TRBV18 and TRBJ1-6; 11 bases line up with TRBD1. The V gene's germline CDR1 is KGHSH and CDR2 LQKENI. V was pared by 3 bases and J by 5 bases, with 0 bases of the junction left unmatched. The CDR3 is 15 amino acids. CDR3 in amino acids: CASSPGQGDNSPLHF. The DNA of the CDR3 is TGTGCCAGCTCACCGGGACAGGGGGATAATTCACCCCTCCACTTT.

This clonotype has more than one count but fewer than ten. V usage is TRBV20-1 and J usage is TRBJ2-5; 7 bases fit TRBD2. Germline V gene lookup returns CDR1 DFQATT and CDR2 SNEGSKA (reference sequence). The ends lost 6 bases at V and 0 bases at J; junction bases unmatched: 10. There are 15 residues in the CDR3. CDR3: CSARRLAQDQETQYF. CDR3 DNA: TGCAGTGCCCGTCGACTAGCCCAAGACCAAGAGACCCAGTACTTC.

The chain couples TRBV6-5 to TRBJ1-5; D possibly corresponds to TRBD1 (5 bases). This CDR3 is 15 amino acids long. Per the germline V gene, CDR1 is MNHEY and CDR2 is SVGAGI. V lost 3 bases to trimming and J lost 5 bases, with 14 bases between them. This CDR3 reads CASSYSGGEDQPQHF. The CDR3 DNA sequence: TGTGCCAGCAGTTATTCGGGAGGGGAGGATCAGCCCCAGCATTTT.

This clonotype has more than one count but fewer than ten. This chain connects TRBV11-2 to TRBJ2-4, with 13 bases lining up with TRBD2. CDR1 is SGHAT and CDR2 is FQNNGV in the germline V gene. Trimming cost V 4 bases and J 8 bases; bases outside gene matches: 8. This CDR3 comprises 16 residues. CDR3 bases: TGTGCCAGCAGCTCCACTAGCGGGGGGGCCCCACACATTCAGTACTTC. This codes for CASSSTSGGAPHIQYF.